A selection of T cell receptor beta chains follows, all from one sample in a study of CD8+CD57+ T cells in acquired aplastic anemia. TCRdb re-derived calls from the reads in MiXCR, one entry per CDR3 protein. Counted here are about 270,000 distinct CDR3 sequences, 45% to 65% occurring once; the ten biggest clones make up approximately 8%. The source material was sorted CD4+, CD8+, or CD8+CD57+ T cells (not recorded which) from PBMCs. These receptors all come from a human donor with severe aplastic anemia or a healthy control (not recorded which). Both conserved end residues are part of each CDR3. A D gene is named only where the DNA matches it firmly.

cdr3_aa	j_call	v_call	d_call
CATSDLSGVEAFF	TRBJ1-1	TRBV24-1	.
CASSASRGRNTEAFF	TRBJ1-1	TRBV2	TRBD1
CASSEQGIGGAGEQYF	TRBJ2-7	TRBV2	.
CASAVRGISPTF	TRBJ1-2	TRBV19	.
CAWSVSNQPQHF	TRBJ1-5	TRBV30	.
CASSLMNQPQHF	TRBJ1-5	TRBV5-6	.
CASSFGGKLGEQYF	TRBJ2-7	TRBV5-6	.
CASSPRRDNEKFF	TRBJ2-7	TRBV7-2	.
CAISGLVDTQYF	TRBJ2-3	TRBV10-3	.
CATSRIGGGYEQYF	TRBJ2-7	TRBV15	.
CASSMGGEETQYF	TRBJ2-5	TRBV19	TRBD2
CASSTANGQYF	TRBJ2-7	TRBV6-6	.
CASSLGTGTRTNSPLHF	TRBJ1-6	TRBV7-6	.
CASSLRGTSGGFRDTQYF	TRBJ2-3	TRBV7-3	TRBD2
CASSVEGGGATDTQYF	TRBJ2-3	TRBV9	TRBD2
CASSLKTGALYNEQFF	TRBJ2-1	TRBV19	TRBD1
CASSYRRAGGANEQFF	TRBJ2-1	TRBV12-3/TRBV12-4	TRBD2
CASSLIPPGRNSPLHF	TRBJ1-6	TRBV7-8	.
CASSIGTADYEQYF	TRBJ2-7	TRBV19	.
CASRHRDRGSSPLHF	TRBJ1-6	TRBV7-2	TRBD1
CASSSTGTGWNEQYF	TRBJ2-7	TRBV7-8	TRBD1
CASSTNRGLATQYF	TRBJ2-5	TRBV7-9	TRBD1
CASSLGDNSLREQYF	TRBJ2-7	TRBV9	.
CASSYSNGLTNEKLFF	TRBJ1-4	TRBV6-5	.
CASSEISGGNTGEQYF	TRBJ2-7	TRBV19	TRBD2
CSATQALSNYEQYF	TRBJ2-7	TRBV20-1	.
CASSQTGANTEAFF	TRBJ1-1	TRBV7-3	TRBD1
CSLTGSSYEQYF	TRBJ2-7	TRBV29-1	.
CASSLGFDNDYGYTF	TRBJ1-2	TRBV5-6	.
CASSFTGGVIVAGRPDIEQYF	TRBJ2-7	TRBV5-5	TRBD2
CASSAGQGPSYEQYF	TRBJ2-7	TRBV9	TRBD1
CASSARGLAGRTDTQYF	TRBJ2-3	TRBV7-9	TRBD2
CASRGSRDYNEQFF	TRBJ2-1	TRBV2	.
CASSFLEEQFF	TRBJ2-1	TRBV12-3/TRBV12-4	.
CASSFLTANTGELFF	TRBJ2-2	TRBV7-9	.
CASSLSGANSGANVLTF	TRBJ2-6	TRBV19	TRBD2
CASSVQGKSGEQYF	TRBJ2-7	TRBV9	.
CASSVESTGYYEQYF	TRBJ2-7	TRBV9	TRBD1
CASSPTVYEQYF	TRBJ2-7	TRBV18	.
CASSASSGIGELFF	TRBJ2-2	TRBV2	TRBD2
CSVQNRALGYTF	TRBJ1-2	TRBV29-1	.
CASSPGTADAEAFF	TRBJ1-1	TRBV28	TRBD1
CASSPSDTSYEQYF	TRBJ2-7	TRBV7-8	.
CASNHQGWSADTQYF	TRBJ2-3	TRBV5-8	.
CGSSLAGGETQYF	TRBJ2-5	TRBV7-9	TRBD2
CSARRPDLNSPLHF	TRBJ1-6	TRBV20-1	.
CASGAGQGGADTQYF	TRBJ2-3	TRBV9	TRBD1
CASSDFTPGRTDTQYF	TRBJ2-3	TRBV2	.
CASSLKADREAFF	TRBJ1-1	TRBV7-9	.
CASSQGLQGLRNTIYF	TRBJ1-3	TRBV3-1	TRBD1
CSVDVNYGYTF	TRBJ1-2	TRBV29-1	.